This TCR beta chain was found in a study of cytomegalovirus exposure and HLA in healthy donors. The wider study: A preliminary data release comprised 80 million or so unique TCRs obtained from HLA-typed donors. Findings of the study overall: Most TCR beta V segments were productive about 87% or about 30% of the time in an earlier analysis. A later analysis found TCR association rates differed by HLA locus, highest for DRB1 and lowest for HLA-C. Fewer N-insertions (relative to the roughly 670-donor mean) were reportedly seen in an Asian-associated ancestry cluster in a later analysis.

The V and J ends lost 7 bases and 8 bases respectively, with 15 bases between them. This CDR3 has 13 amino acids. From germline, CDR1 is MNHEY and CDR2 SVGAGI. The PCR used 60 Vbeta and 13 Jbeta primers. Clones were read by immunoSEQ multiplex PCR, and TCRdb kept only the in-frame ones, dropping some. The data contain under 85,000 clones, roughly 79% of them singletons. In the case of this clone: Its target is unknown.

This chain links TRBV6-5 with TRBJ1-5; unclear D gene. Sequenced sample: PBMCs. The TCR sequence derives from a middle-aged man in good health and CMV-seronegative. The chain's CDR3 is CASTTNPREPQHF. The CDR3, as DNA: TGTGCCAGCACTACCAACCCGAGGGAGCCCCAGCATTTT.